The rows below give T cell receptor beta chains drawn from one sample of a study of cytomegalovirus exposure and HLA in healthy donors. Produced via immunoSEQ multiplex PCR; TCRdb's table is partial and in-frame only. The sample table includes around 140,000 clones. Sequenced sample: PBMCs. The receptors shown here come from a male donor in good health and CMV-seronegative. CDR3s leave out the opening cysteine and the closing phenylalanine or tryptophan.

>11|TRBV27
ASSLNNEDEQF
>12|TRBV6-4
ASSDSIGRAKLF
>16|TRBV11-2
ASSSHLTGVDGANVLT
>13|TRBV18
ASSSPQGKNTEAF
>9|TRBV29-1
SVQGQNGYT
>14|TRBV29-1
SVEGGTSGTYNEQF
>13|TRBV6-5
ASRAAGVPSYEQY
>12|TRBV7-3
ASSPRGGGWEQY
>13|TRBV7-2
ASSLVATEEYGYT
>11|TRBV14
ASSPPQGQKQY
>12|TRBV5-6
ASSADRVNYGYT
>12|TRBV9
ASSFGGAPYEQY
>14|TRBV19
ASSYPQDRPDYEQY
>12|TRBV19
ASSGLAGWYEQY
>14|TRBV5-1
ASSLEGGSYNSPLH
>10|TRBV18
ASSTGGETQY
>13|TRBV7-8
ASSWGGAGNSPLH
>14|TRBV4-3
ASSQVGDQSGNTIY
>12|TRBV6-5
ASRRTPNTGELF
>13|TRBV10-3
ATSSGGRNTGELF
>13|TRBV5-1
ASSLDPSATDTQY
>10|TRBV5-4
ASSPGAYEQY
>13|TRBV28
ASSPQGGNYNEQF
>16|TRBV5-1
ASSSGTSGPSSYNEQF
>11|TRBV19
ASSPGQGRGYT
>9|TRBV29-1
SVGLANEQY
>14|TRBV6-5
ASSFYQDRANDEQF
>12|TRBV6-1
ASSEARGGYEQY
>12|TRBV29-1
SVETGIMNTEAF
>17|TRBV4-3
ASSQEPHPISTVPYGYT
>16|TRBV7-2
ASSLVPRLAGSTNTQY
>14|TRBV11-2
ASSLERTGVNTEAF
>12|TRBV4-2
ASSPTGGSYEQY
>11|TRBV25-1
ASRGGLGQPQH
>13|TRBV6-5
ASSYRDRGTYEQY
>15|TRBV29-1
SVDQRGQGKQQETQY
>13|TRBV30
ANTPSGSSYNEQF
>15|TRBV7-9
ASSPRQDGTHSYEQY
>12|TRBV27
ASSPGRGQGPQH
>10|TRBV19
ASKRGDYGYT
>13|TRBV30
AWSGWGEGNQPQH
>11|TRBV30
AWTVGLMETQY
>13|TRBV7-6
ASSSIDRGSYEQY
>11|TRBV28
ASKSGGLNEQY
>12|TRBV6-5
ATGRRESYNEQF
>14|TRBV19
ASSRLPGKNTGELF
>13|TRBV7-7
ASSTTSGVQETQY
>13|TRBV30
AWSVLGTVYNEQF